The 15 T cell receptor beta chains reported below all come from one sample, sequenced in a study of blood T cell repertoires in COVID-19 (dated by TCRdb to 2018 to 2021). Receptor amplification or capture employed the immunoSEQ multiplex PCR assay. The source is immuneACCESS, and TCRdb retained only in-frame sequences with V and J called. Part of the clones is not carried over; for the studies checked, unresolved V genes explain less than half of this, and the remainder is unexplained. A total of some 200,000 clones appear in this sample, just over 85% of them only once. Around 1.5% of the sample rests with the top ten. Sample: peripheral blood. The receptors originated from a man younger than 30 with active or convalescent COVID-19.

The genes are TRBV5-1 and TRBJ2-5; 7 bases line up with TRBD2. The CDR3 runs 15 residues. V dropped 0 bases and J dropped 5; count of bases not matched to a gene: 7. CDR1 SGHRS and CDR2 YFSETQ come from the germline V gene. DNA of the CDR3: TGCGCCAGCAGCTTGGGGGCGGGAGATTGGGAGACCCAGTACTTC. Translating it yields CASSLGAGDWETQYF.

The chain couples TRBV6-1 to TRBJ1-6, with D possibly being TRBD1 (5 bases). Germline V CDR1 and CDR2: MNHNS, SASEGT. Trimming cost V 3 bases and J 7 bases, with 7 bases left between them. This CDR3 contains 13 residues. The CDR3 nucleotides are TGTGCCAGCAGTGACAGGGTGAATTCACCCCTCCACTTT. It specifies CASSDRVNSPLHF.

CDR3 in amino acids: CASSYSALNGYTF. The CDR3 coding sequence is TGTGCCAGCAGTTACTCAGCCCTGAATGGCTACACCTTC. The V call is TRBV6-6, the J call TRBJ1-2; D not certain. The germline V gene has CDR1 MNHNY and CDR2 SVGAGI (reference sequence). V was cut by 0 bases and J by 6 bases, with 8 bases left in between. This CDR3 contains 13 residues.

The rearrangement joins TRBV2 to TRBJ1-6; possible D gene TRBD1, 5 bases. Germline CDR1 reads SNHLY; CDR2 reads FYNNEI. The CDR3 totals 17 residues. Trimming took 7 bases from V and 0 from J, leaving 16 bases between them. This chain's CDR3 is CASTNSDKSSYNSPLHF. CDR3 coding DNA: TGTGCCAGCACCAACTCGGACAAGAGCTCCTATAATTCACCCCTCCACTTT.

CDR3 bases: TGTGCCAGCAGCTTAGAGCGGATGAGGGTAGATGAGCAGTTCTTC. Encoded protein: CASSLERMRVDEQFF. The genes are TRBV11-2 and TRBJ2-1, with D tentatively TRBD2 (5 bases). The CDR3 runs 15 residues. Germline assignment: CDR1 SGHAT and CDR2 FQNNGV. Trimming cost V 0 bases and J 8 bases, with 14 bases left between them.

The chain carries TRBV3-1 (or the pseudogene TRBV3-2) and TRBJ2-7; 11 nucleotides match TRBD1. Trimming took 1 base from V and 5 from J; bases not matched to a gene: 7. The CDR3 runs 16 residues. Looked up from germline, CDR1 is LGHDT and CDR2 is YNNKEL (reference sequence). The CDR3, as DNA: TGTGCCAGCAGCCAAGCCCGGACAGGGGGCGAGGACGAGCAGTACTTC. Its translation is CASSQARTGGEDEQYF.

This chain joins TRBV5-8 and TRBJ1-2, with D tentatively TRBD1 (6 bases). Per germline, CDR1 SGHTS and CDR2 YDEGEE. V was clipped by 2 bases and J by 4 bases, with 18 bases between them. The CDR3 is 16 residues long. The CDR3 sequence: CASSFYTRTAPYGYTF. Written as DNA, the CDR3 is TGTGCCAGCAGCTTCTATACTAGGACAGCACCCTATGGCTACACCTTC.

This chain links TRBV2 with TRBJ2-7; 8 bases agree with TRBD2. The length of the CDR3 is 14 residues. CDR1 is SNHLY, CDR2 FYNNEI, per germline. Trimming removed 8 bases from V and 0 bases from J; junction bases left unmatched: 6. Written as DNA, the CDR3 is TGTGCCAGCCAAAAGCGGGAGACCTCCTACGAGCAGTACTTC. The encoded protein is CASQKRETSYEQYF. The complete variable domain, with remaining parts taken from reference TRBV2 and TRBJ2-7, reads EPEVTQTPSHQVTQMGQEVILRCVPISNHLYFYWYRQILGQKVEFLVSFYNNEISEKSEIFDDQFSVERPDGSNFTLKIRSTKLEDSAMYFCASQKRETSYEQYFGPGTRLTVT.

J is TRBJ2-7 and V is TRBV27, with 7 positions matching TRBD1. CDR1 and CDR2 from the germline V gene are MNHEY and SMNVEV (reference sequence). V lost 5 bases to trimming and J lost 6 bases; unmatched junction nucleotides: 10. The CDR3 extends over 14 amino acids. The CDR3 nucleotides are TGTGCCAGCAGTCCAGGGGGAGTTCTGAGCGAGCAGTACTTC. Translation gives CASSPGGVLSEQYF.

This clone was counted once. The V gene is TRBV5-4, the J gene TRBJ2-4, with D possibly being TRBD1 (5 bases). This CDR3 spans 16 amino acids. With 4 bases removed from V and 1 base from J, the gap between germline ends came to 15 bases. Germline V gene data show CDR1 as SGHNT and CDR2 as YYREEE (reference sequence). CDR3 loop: CASSPSGQGAKNIQYF. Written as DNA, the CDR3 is TGTGCCAGCAGCCCCTCCGGGCAGGGCGCCAAAAACATTCAGTACTTC.

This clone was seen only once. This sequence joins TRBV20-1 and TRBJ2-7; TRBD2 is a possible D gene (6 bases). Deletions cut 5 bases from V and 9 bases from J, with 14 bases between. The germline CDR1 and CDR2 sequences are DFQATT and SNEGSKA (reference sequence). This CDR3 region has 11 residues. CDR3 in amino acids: CSASSTGAQYF. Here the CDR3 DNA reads TGCAGTGCTTCAAGCACGGGAGCGCAGTACTTC.

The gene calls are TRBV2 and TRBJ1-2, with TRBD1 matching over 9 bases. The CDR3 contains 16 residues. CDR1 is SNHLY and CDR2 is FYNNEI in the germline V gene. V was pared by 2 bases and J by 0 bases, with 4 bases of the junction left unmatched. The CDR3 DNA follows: TGTGCCAGCAGTGAAACTCGACAGGGGGCTAACTATGGCTACACCTTC. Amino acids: CASSETRQGANYGYTF.

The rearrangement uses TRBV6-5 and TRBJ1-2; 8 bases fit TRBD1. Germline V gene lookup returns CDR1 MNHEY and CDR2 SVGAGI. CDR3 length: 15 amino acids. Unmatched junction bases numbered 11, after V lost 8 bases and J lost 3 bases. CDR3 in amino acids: CASGTGWGQDYGYTF. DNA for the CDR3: TGTGCCAGCGGCACTGGGTGGGGACAGGACTATGGCTACACCTTC.

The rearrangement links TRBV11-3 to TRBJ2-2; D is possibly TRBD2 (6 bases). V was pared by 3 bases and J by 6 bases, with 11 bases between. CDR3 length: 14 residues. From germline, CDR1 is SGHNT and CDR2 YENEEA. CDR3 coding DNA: TGTGCCAGCAGCTTTAATTGGGGGGCCGGGGAGCTGTTTTTT. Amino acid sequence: CASSFNWGAGELFF.

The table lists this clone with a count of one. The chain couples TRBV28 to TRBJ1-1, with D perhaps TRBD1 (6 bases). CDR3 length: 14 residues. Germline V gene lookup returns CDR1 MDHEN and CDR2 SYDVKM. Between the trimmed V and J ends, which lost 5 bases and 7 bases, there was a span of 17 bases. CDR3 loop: CASSIRTAGGEAFF. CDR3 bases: TGTGCCAGCAGTATCCGGACAGCTGGAGGTGAAGCTTTCTTT.